This T cell receptor beta chain was found in a study of T-cell memory formation after mild COVID-19. Whole-study results and caveats: Pre-infection memory contained some responding clones, which suggested that cross-reactive memory had joined.

This clonotype was counted between two and nine times. Its antigen is unknown. MiXCR, run by TCRdb on the 5' RACE reads, gives a single entry per CDR3 protein. The sample carries some 54,000 distinct CDR3 sequences, 9.5% recorded once. The V segment lost 4 bases and the J segment 11 bases; nucleotides outside the gene matches: 8. CDR3 length: 12 residues. The germline V gene encodes CDR1 SGHDT and CDR2 YYEEEE. This rearrangement joins TRBV5-6 to TRBJ2-7; 8 bases map to TRBD1. This receptor was taken from a man between 18 and 29 years old who had mild COVID-19 (a few samples of this study predate the infection). Cell type and time point are not known. Sequencing was performed on PBMCs or a T cell subset sorted from them (not recorded which). CDR3 bases: TGTGCCAGCAGCCTCACAGGGGGTGTAGAGTACGTC. Protein: CASSLTGGVEYV.